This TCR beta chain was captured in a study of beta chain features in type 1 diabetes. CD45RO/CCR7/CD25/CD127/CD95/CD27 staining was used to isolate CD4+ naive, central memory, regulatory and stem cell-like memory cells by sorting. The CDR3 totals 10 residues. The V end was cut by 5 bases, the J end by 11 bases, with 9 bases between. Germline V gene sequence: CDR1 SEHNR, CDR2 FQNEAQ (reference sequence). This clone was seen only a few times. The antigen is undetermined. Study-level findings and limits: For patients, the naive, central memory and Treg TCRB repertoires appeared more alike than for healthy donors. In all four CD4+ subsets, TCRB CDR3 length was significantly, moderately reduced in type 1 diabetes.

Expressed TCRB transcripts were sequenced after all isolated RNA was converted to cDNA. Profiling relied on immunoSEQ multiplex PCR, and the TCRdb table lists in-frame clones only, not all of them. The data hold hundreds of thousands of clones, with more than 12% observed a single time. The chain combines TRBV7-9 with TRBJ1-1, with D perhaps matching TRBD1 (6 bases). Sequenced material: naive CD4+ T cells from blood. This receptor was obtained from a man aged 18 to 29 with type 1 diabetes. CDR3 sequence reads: CASSVGAAFF. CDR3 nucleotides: TGTGCCAGCAGCGTGGGGGCGGCTTTCTTT.